This entry lists 9 T cell receptor beta chains sequenced from one sample in a study of human T cells and chemical hapten exposure. Time point described: pre-sensitization, week 0. Treatment here: therapeutic diphenylcyclopropenone sensitization with weekly scalp DPC. TCRdb re-analysed the RACE reads in MiXCR, keeping a single row per CDR3 protein. This table has roughly 380,000 distinct CDR3 sequences, 5% to 6.5% appearing once. Specimen: whole blood, collected in connection with sensitization to the hapten diphenylcyclopropenone (DPC). Receptor source: a woman aged 45-59 years with alopecia areata. Some clones in this sample may be carry-over from other donors' samples.

Only a few counts were recorded for this clonotype. This chain uses TRBV2 with TRBJ2-1, with a tentative D call TRBD2 (5 bases). Germline CDR1 is SNHLY and CDR2 is FYNNEI. V lost 2 bases, J lost 10 bases, and 15 bases lay in between. This CDR3 contains 14 residues. CDR3 in amino acids: CASSESWSSGEQFF. The CDR3 region has the DNA TGTGCCAGCAGTGAAAGTTGGTCTTCGGGGGAGCAGTTCTTC. The whole variable domain, remainder taken from reference TRBV2 and TRBJ2-1, is EPEVTQTPSHQVTQMGQEVILRCVPISNHLYFYWYRQILGQKVEFLVSFYNNEISEKSEIFDDQFSVERPDGSNFTLKIRSTKLEDSAMYFCASSESWSSGEQFFGPGTRLTVL.

The chain joins TRBV7-9 to TRBJ2-2; D gene ambiguous. Trimming removed 3 bases from V and 4 bases from J, with 12 bases in between. This CDR3 contains 15 residues. The germline V gene encodes CDR1 SEHNR and CDR2 FQNEAQ (reference sequence). CDR3 protein: CASSLHGVVTGELFF. Here the CDR3 DNA reads TGTGCCAGCAGCTTGCATGGGGTGGTCACCGGGGAGCTGTTTTTT.

The J gene is TRBJ1-1, the V gene TRBV7-2; the match to TRBD1 covers 8 bases. This CDR3 is built from 14 residues. Per the germline V gene, CDR1 is SGHTA and CDR2 is FQGNSA. With V trimmed by 0 bases and J by 10 bases, 7 bases remained unmatched. The CDR3 reads CASSLAQGATGAFF. The CDR3, as DNA: TGTGCCAGCAGCTTAGCCCAGGGGGCAACGGGAGCTTTCTTT.

This clonotype has at least ten counts. The chain couples TRBV12-3 or TRBV12-4 to TRBJ1-1; 9 nucleotides align to TRBD1. The CDR3 length is 15 residues. V lost 6 bases to trimming and J lost 1 base; unmatched junction nucleotides: 6. CDR3 nucleotide sequence: TGTGCCAGCAGGCTTGGACAGGGGCCGAACACTGAAGCTTTCTTT. Its translation: CASRLGQGPNTEAFF.

The J gene is TRBJ2-6, the V gene TRBV6-5, with 7 bases fitting TRBD1. The length of the CDR3 is 18 residues. The germline gives CDR1 MNHEY, CDR2 SVGAGI. V trimming: 4 bases; J trimming: 0 bases; junction bases outside the gene matches: 9. CDR3: CASSFRRQGTSGANVLTF. DNA of the CDR3: TGTGCCAGCAGTTTTCGAAGACAGGGAACCTCTGGGGCCAACGTCCTGACTTTC.

This chain uses TRBV6-1 with TRBJ1-2, with 8 nucleotides matching TRBD1. There are 15 residues in the CDR3. In germline, CDR1 is MNHNS, CDR2 SASEGT. V trimming: 2 bases; J trimming: 4 bases; junction bases outside the gene matches: 6. The DNA of the CDR3 is TGTGCCAGCAGTGAAACAGGGGGAAAGAGCTATGGCTACACCTTC. Translating it yields CASSETGGKSYGYTF.

This clonotype showed up many times. The J gene is TRBJ2-1, the V gene TRBV6-5, with 7 bases fitting TRBD1. After removal of 6 bases from V and 8 bases from J, the junction contained 7 bases not matched to a gene. The V gene's germline CDR1 is MNHEY and CDR2 SVGAGI. This CDR3 contains 13 residues. CDR3 residues: CASRRQQGHEQFF. The CDR3 coding sequence is TGTGCCAGCAGGAGGCAACAGGGGCATGAGCAGTTCTTC.

This clonotype was found many times. The rearrangement uses TRBV7-3 and TRBJ2-1, with D maybe TRBD1 (6 bases). CDR3 size: 16 residues. Germline assignment: CDR1 SGHTA and CDR2 FQGTGA. The germline V and J ends were trimmed by 5 bases and 8 bases, with 22 bases remaining between them. The CDR3 is CASSQGRQGLGDEQFF. The DNA for the CDR3 is TGTGCCAGCAGCCAAGGGCGCCAGGGGCTGGGTGATGAGCAGTTCTTC.

The table lists this clonotype with many counts. This rearrangement joins TRBV6-5 to TRBJ1-1; 7 bases agree with TRBD1. Germline CDR1 and CDR2: MNHEY and SVGAGI. The CDR3 sequence is 17 residues long. J was trimmed by 2 bases and V by 5 bases; bases with no gene match: 14. The CDR3 DNA is TGTGCCAGCAGTCACAACCTACGGACAGGTACTAACACTGAAGCTTTCTTT. Encoded protein: CASSHNLRTGTNTEAFF.